This T cell receptor beta chain was sequenced for a study of tumor and adjacent non-tumor tissue in lung cancer. Across the study: On average, productive TCRbeta reads reached 4 million to 5 million per sample.

TCRbeta libraries were built with three rounds of nested PCR, modified from ARM-PCR. One entry per CDR3 protein, called by TCRdb with MiXCR from the multiplex PCR reads. The table has 200,000 to 250,000 distinct CDR3 sequences, about two thirds seen once; the top ten hold roughly 24%. The template was RNA from unsorted bulk tissue. CDR1 and CDR2 (germline): MNHEY, SVGEGT. The CDR3 has 15 residues. As regards this clonotype: Because the CDR3 is missing its conserved closing phenylalanine or tryptophan, this is likely a read error.

The chain uses TRBV6-2 or TRBV6-3 and TRBJ2-1; D might be TRBD2 (5 bases). This receptor was identified in a man aged 55 to 70 with non-small cell lung cancer. The sample taken for sequencing was lung tumor tissue. DNA for the CDR3: TGTGCCAGCAATTACTCGGGGAAATCCTACAATGAGCAGTTCTAC. It codes for CASNYSGKSYNEQFY.